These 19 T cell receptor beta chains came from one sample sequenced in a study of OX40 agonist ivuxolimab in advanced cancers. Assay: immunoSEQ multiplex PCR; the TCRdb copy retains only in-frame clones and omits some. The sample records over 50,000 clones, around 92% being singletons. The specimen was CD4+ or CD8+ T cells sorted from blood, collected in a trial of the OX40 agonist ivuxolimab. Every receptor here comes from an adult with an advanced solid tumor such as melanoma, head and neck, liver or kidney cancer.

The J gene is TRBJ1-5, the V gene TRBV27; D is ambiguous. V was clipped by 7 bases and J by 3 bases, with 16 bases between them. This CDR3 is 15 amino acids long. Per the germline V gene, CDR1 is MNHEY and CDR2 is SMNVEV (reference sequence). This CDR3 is CASKISGSNNQPQHF. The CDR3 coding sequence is TGTGCCAGCAAGATCTCGGGAAGTAACAATCAGCCCCAGCATTTT.

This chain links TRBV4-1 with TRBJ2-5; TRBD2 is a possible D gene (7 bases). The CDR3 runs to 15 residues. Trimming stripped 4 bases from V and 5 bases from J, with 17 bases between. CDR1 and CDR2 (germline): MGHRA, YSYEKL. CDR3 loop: CASSRVAGAPETQYF. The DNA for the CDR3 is TGCGCCAGCAGCCGGGTGGCGGGGGCCCCCGAGACCCAGTACTTC.

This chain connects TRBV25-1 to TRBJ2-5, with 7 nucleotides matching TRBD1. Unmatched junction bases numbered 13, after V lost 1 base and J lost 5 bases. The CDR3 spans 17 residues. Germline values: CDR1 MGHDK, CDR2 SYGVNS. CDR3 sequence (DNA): TGTGCCAGCAGTGAATTCCCCGACAGGGCAGGGTGGGAGACCCAGTACTTC. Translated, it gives CASSEFPDRAGWETQYF.

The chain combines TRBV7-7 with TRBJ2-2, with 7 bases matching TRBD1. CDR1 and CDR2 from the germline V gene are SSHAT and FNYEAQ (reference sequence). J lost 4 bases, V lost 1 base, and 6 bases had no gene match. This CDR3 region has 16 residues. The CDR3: CASSLETGLFTGELFF. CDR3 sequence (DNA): TGTGCCAGCAGCTTAGAGACAGGGCTTTTCACCGGGGAGCTGTTTTTT.

This CDR3 is CASSHRQGAFQETQYF. The CDR3 bases are TGCGCCAGCAGCCACCGACAGGGGGCTTTCCAAGAGACCCAGTACTTC. This chain joins TRBV4-1 and TRBJ2-5; 10 nucleotides match TRBD1. Germline assignment: CDR1 MGHRA and CDR2 YSYEKL. Germline trimming cut 3 bases from V and 1 base from J; bases unmatched to any gene: 5. CDR3 size: 16 residues.

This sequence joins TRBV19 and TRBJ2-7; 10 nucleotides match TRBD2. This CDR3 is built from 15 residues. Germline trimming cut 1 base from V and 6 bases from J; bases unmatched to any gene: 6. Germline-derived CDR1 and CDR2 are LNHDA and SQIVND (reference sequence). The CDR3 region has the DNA TGTGCCAGTAGTATAGTCGGGCTAGCGGGAGTCGAGCAGTACTTC. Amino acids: CASSIVGLAGVEQYF.

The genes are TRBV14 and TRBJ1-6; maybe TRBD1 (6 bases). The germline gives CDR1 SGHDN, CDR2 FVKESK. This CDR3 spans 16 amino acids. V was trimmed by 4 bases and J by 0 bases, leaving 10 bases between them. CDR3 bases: TGTGCCAGCAGCCCTGTAGGGGGCTCCTATAATTCACCCCTCCACTTT. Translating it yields CASSPVGGSYNSPLHF.

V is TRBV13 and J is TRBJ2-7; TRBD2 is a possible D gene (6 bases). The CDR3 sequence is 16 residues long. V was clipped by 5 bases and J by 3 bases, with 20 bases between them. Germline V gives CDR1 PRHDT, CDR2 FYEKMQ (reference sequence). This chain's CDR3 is CASSLGGGLRGYEQYF. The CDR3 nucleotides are TGTGCCAGCAGCCTCGGTGGGGGGTTGCGGGGCTACGAGCAGTACTTC.

CDR3 sequence reads: CASSLSGPTGTEAFF. In nucleotides, the CDR3 is TGTGCCAGCAGTTTATCGGGACCGACTGGGACTGAAGCTTTCTTT. This chain uses TRBV27 with TRBJ1-1, with D perhaps TRBD1 (5 bases). The ends were cut back, 0 bases at V and 5 bases at J, with 13 bases in the middle. Germline V CDR1 and CDR2: MNHEY, SMNVEV (reference sequence). The CDR3 runs 15 residues.

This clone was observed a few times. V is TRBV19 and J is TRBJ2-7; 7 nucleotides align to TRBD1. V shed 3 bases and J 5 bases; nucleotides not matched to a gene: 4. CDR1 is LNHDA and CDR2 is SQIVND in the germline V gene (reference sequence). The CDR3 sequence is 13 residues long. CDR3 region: CASSMGQRNEQYF. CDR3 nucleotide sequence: TGTGCCAGTAGTATGGGACAGCGCAACGAGCAGTACTTC.

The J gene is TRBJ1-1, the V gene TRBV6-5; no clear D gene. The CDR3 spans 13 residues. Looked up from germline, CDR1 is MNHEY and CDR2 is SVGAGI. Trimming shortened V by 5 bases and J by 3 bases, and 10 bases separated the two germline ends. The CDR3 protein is CASSPDWDTEAFF. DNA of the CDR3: TGTGCCAGCAGTCCGGACTGGGACACTGAAGCTTTCTTT.

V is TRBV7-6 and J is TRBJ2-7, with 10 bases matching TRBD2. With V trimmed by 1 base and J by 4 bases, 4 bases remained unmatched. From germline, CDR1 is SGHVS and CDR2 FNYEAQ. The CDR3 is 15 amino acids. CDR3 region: CASSLEAGGTYEQYF. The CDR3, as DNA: TGTGCCAGCAGCTTAGAAGCGGGAGGGACGTACGAGCAGTACTTC.

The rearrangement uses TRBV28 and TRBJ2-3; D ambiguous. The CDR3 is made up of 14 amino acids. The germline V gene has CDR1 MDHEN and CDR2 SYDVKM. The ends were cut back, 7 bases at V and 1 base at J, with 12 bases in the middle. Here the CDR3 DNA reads TGTGCCAGCAACACCGCGTCGCGCACAGATACGCAGTATTTT. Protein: CASNTASRTDTQYF.

CDR3 nucleotide sequence: TGTGCCAGCAGTTCGCCGCAGGGGGTCAATTCACCCCTCCACTTT. Its protein product is CASSSPQGVNSPLHF. The chain is built from TRBV27 and TRBJ1-6; 7 bases align to TRBD1. Germline V gives CDR1 MNHEY, CDR2 SMNVEV (reference sequence). The CDR3 length is 15 residues. V gave up 4 bases and J gave up 7 bases; unmatched junction bases: 7.

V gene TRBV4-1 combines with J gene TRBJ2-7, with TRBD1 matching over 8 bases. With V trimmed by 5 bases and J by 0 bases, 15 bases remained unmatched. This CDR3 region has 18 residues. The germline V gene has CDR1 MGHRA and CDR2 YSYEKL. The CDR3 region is CASSSRTGTGLSSYEQYF. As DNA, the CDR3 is TGCGCCAGCAGCTCACGGACAGGGACTGGCTTAAGCTCCTACGAGCAGTACTTC.

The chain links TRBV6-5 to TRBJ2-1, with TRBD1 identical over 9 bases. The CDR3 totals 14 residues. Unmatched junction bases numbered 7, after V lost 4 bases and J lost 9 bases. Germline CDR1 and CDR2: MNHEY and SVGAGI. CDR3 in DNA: TGTGCCAGCAGTTCCCCGGGACAGGGTGGTGAGCAGTTCTTC. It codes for CASSSPGQGGEQFF.

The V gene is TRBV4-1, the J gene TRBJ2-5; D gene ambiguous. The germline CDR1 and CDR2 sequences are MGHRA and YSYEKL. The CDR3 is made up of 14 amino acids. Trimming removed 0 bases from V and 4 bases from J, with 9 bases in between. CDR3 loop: CASSQEPVRETQYF. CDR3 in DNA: TGCGCCAGCAGCCAAGAACCAGTCCGAGAGACCCAGTACTTC.

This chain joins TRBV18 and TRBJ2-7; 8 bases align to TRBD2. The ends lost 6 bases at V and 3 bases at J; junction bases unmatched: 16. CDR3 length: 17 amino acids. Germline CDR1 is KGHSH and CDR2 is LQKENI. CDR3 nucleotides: TGTGCCAGCTCGCCCTACGGGGGGGACACGAATGTCTACGAGCAGTACTTC. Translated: CASSPYGGDTNVYEQYF. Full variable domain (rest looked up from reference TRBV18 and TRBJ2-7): NAGVMQNPRHLVRRRGQEARLRCSPMKGHSHVYWYRQLPEEGLKFMVYLQKENIIDESGMPKERFSAEFPKEGPSILRIQQVVRGDSAAYFCASSPYGGDTNVYEQYFGPGTRLTVT.

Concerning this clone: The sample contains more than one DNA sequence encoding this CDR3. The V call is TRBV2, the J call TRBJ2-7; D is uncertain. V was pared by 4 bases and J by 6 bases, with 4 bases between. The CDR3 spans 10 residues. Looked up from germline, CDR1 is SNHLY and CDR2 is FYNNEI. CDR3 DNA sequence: TGTGCCAGCAGTGGGCTCGAGCAGTACTTC. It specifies CASSGLEQYF.